The 32 T cell receptor beta chains below were found in one sample sequenced in a study of blood T cell repertoires in COVID-19. Profiled with immunoSEQ multiplex PCR; TCRdb holds only in-frame clones, not every one. The sample has roughly 180,000 clones; over 70% are singletons. The sample consisted of PBMCs or T cells enriched from blood (not recorded which). Receptor source: a woman between 35 and 50 years old with acute COVID-19.

The V call is TRBV5-1, the J call TRBJ2-7; 7 bases fit TRBD1. Germline V lookup: CDR1 SGHRS, CDR2 YFSETQ. The CDR3 loop spans 15 amino acids. V shed 0 bases, J shed 4 bases, and the junction held 7 bases outside the gene matches. This chain's CDR3 is CASSLEGTVVYEQYF. The CDR3 coding sequence is TGCGCCAGCAGCTTGGAGGGGACAGTTGTGTACGAGCAGTACTTC.

The chain has TRBV29-1 and TRBJ1-1; tentative D call: TRBD1 (6 bases). The V end was cut by 8 bases, the J end by 1 base, with 11 bases between. Germline CDR1 and CDR2: SQVTM and ANQGSEA. CDR3 length equals 12 residues. CDR3 protein: CSTLTGNTEAFF. The DNA of the CDR3 is TGCAGCACACTGACAGGGAACACTGAAGCTTTCTTT.

The CDR3 bases are TGTGCCAGCAGCTCCACCTCCTCGGACAGTTTTAATGGGGCCAACGTCCTGACTTTC. Translating it yields CASSSTSSDSFNGANVLTF. The chain is built from TRBV7-9 and TRBJ2-6; TRBD1 might be the D (6 bases). Between the trimmed V and J ends, which lost 4 bases and 3 bases, there was a span of 22 bases. Germline V gene data show CDR1 as SEHNR and CDR2 as FQNEAQ (reference sequence). The CDR3 is 19 residues long.

V and J are TRBV7-9 and TRBJ2-5; 8 nucleotides line up with TRBD1. CDR1 is SEHNR and CDR2 is FQNEAQ in the germline V gene (reference sequence). Trimming at V came to 5 bases and at J to 5 bases, leaving 10 bases not matched to a gene. The CDR3 is made up of 15 amino acids. Here the CDR3 DNA reads TGTGCCAGCAGCCAGAACGACAGGGGTGCGGAGACCCAGTACTTC. Translating gives CASSQNDRGAETQYF. The full variable domain, rest sourced from reference TRBV7-9 and TRBJ2-5, is DTGVSQNPRHKITKRGQNVTFRCDPISEHNRLYWYRQTLGQGPEFLTYFQNEAQLEKSRLLSDRFSAERPKGSFSTLEIQRTEQGDSAMYLCASSQNDRGAETQYFGPGTRLLVL.

V usage is TRBV9 and J usage is TRBJ2-3, with D possibly TRBD2 on 6 matching bases. Trimming took 0 bases from V and 6 from J, leaving 17 bases between them. This CDR3 has 16 residues. Germline CDR1 reads SGDLS; CDR2 reads YYNGEE. The CDR3 protein is CASSVGGSGEVDTQYF. The CDR3 region has the DNA TGTGCCAGCAGCGTAGGCGGTTCGGGAGAAGTTGATACGCAGTATTTT.

The chain carries TRBV4-1 and TRBJ2-1; no clear D. Germline loops: CDR1 MGHRA, CDR2 YSYEKL. V was trimmed by 3 bases and J by 4 bases, leaving 10 bases between them. The CDR3 has 14 amino acids. CDR3 region: CASSHATEYNEQFF. Here the CDR3 DNA reads TGCGCCAGCAGCCATGCGACGGAGTACAATGAGCAGTTCTTC.

The genes are TRBV10-3 and TRBJ1-1; the D is unclear. The germline V gene encodes CDR1 ENHRY and CDR2 SYGVKD. Trimming removed 0 bases from V and 5 bases from J, with 13 bases in between. This CDR3 has 15 residues. As DNA, the CDR3 is TGTGCCATCAGTGAGTCGACCGGGAGTCGGACTGAAGCTTTCTTT. This encodes CAISESTGSRTEAFF.

V is TRBV4-1 and J is TRBJ1-3; D is unresolved. This CDR3 is 17 amino acids long. The ends were cut back, 0 bases at V and 0 bases at J, with 12 bases in the middle. Germline values: CDR1 MGHRA, CDR2 YSYEKL. DNA for the CDR3: TGCGCCAGCAGCCAAGAAATCGCTTCTATCTCTGGAAACACCATATATTTT. Amino acid sequence: CASSQEIASISGNTIYF.

The rearrangement links TRBV24-1 to TRBJ2-5; TRBD1 aligns across 10 bases. Trimming cost V 4 bases and J 1 base; bases outside gene matches: 2. Germline-derived CDR1 and CDR2 are KGHDR and SFDVKD. CDR3 length: 15 residues. CDR3 amino acids: CATSEGTGAQETQYF. As DNA, the CDR3 is TGTGCCACCAGTGAAGGGACAGGGGCCCAAGAGACCCAGTACTTC.

The rearrangement uses TRBV27 and TRBJ2-7; D is possibly TRBD1 (6 bases). V lost 2 bases, J lost 6 bases, and 17 bases lay in between. Germline lookup yields CDR1 MNHEY and CDR2 SMNVEV (reference sequence). The CDR3 runs 15 residues. The CDR3 coding sequence is TGTGCCAGCAGTTTACTGCGGATGGGGGCGCGCGAGCAGTACTTC. This encodes CASSLLRMGAREQYF.

This clone was seen just once. The chain has TRBV29-1 and TRBJ1-2, with TRBD1 identical over 9 bases. Germline CDR1 SQVTM, CDR2 ANQGSEA. The CDR3 contains 13 residues. V shed 6 bases, J shed 4 bases, and the junction held 6 bases outside the gene matches. CDR3 sequence (DNA): TGCAGCGTGGGGACAGGGAACGGCTATGGCTACACCTTC. It translates to CSVGTGNGYGYTF.

This clone was recorded a few times. The V gene is TRBV4-2, the J gene TRBJ2-2; 13 bases are a match to TRBD2. In germline, CDR1 is LGHNA, CDR2 YNFKEQ. V lost 1 base to trimming and J lost 6 bases; unmatched junction nucleotides: 8. The CDR3 consists of 18 residues. The CDR3 DNA is TGTGCCAGCAGCCAAGCTGGACTAGCGGGAGTCCTCCCCGGGGAGCTGTTTTTT. Translating gives CASSQAGLAGVLPGELFF.

The chain carries TRBV15 and TRBJ2-3; possible D gene TRBD2, 5 bases. V was pared by 0 bases and J by 2 bases, with 12 bases between. From germline, CDR1 is LNHNV and CDR2 YYDKDF (reference sequence). This CDR3 has 16 residues. The CDR3 DNA follows: TGTGCCACCAGCAGAGATCTGGCGGGCCCCACAGATACGCAGTATTTT. It yields the protein CATSRDLAGPTDTQYF.

The chain couples TRBV4-2 to TRBJ1-2; no definite D call. The V end lost 0 bases, the J end lost 0 bases, and 14 bases lay between the germline ends. This CDR3 has 17 amino acids. Germline V lookup: CDR1 LGHNA, CDR2 YNFKEQ. The CDR3 loop reads CASSQEPERGANYGYTF. CDR3 nucleotide sequence: TGTGCCAGCAGCCAAGAGCCCGAACGGGGAGCTAACTATGGCTACACCTTC.

There are a few counts of this clone. The chain uses TRBV29-1 and TRBJ2-7, with 12 positions matching TRBD1. Germline trimming cut 4 bases from V and 0 bases from J; bases unmatched to any gene: 1. The germline CDR1 and CDR2 sequences are SQVTM and ANQGSEA. This CDR3 region has 14 residues. Here the CDR3 reads CSVGGQGASYEQYF. Here the CDR3 DNA reads TGCAGCGTTGGGGGACAGGGGGCCTCCTACGAGCAGTACTTC.

The chain combines TRBV29-1 with TRBJ1-2; D is undetermined. Trimming removed 4 bases from V and 5 bases from J, with 17 bases in between. The CDR3 covers 14 residues. The germline CDR1 and CDR2 sequences are SQVTM and ANQGSEA. The CDR3, as DNA: TGCAGCGTTGCTCCCCGCCAGGTACCGTATGGCTACACCTTC. Protein sequence: CSVAPRQVPYGYTF.

The chain has TRBV9 and TRBJ2-1; 11 bases fit TRBD1. The CDR3 length is 17 residues. The junction had 9 bases not matched to a gene; V was cut back by 0 bases and J by 7 bases. Germline CDR1 and CDR2: SGDLS and YYNGEE. The CDR3 is CASSVDVGTGGHNEQFF. CDR3 bases: TGTGCCAGCAGCGTAGATGTCGGGACAGGGGGTCATAATGAGCAGTTCTTC.

This clone was seen a single time. This chain links TRBV5-6 with TRBJ2-5; 10 bases map to TRBD2. There are 14 residues in the CDR3. The J segment lost 4 bases and the V segment lost 5 bases, leaving 5 bases of the junction unmatched. CDR1 is SGHDT, CDR2 YYEEEE, per germline. The CDR3 loop reads CASRPRLAGETQYF. CDR3 bases: TGTGCCAGCAGACCTCGACTAGCGGGAGAGACCCAGTACTTC. The full variable domain, its missing parts supplied by reference TRBV5-6 and TRBJ2-5, is DAGVTQSPTHLIKTRGQQVTLRCSPKSGHDTVSWYQQALGQGPQFIFQYYEEEERQRGNFPDRFSGHQFPNYSSELNVNALLLGDSALYLCASRPRLAGETQYFGPGTRLLVL.

The genes are TRBV3-1 (or the pseudogene TRBV3-2) and TRBJ2-2; D might be TRBD2 (5 bases). CDR3 length: 18 residues. V lost 3 bases, J lost 0 bases, and 17 bases lay in between. Germline V CDR1 and CDR2: LGHDT, YNNKEL (reference sequence). Written as DNA, the CDR3 is TGTGCCAGCAGCCAGCACCCGGGGAAACGCGCGAACACCGGGGAGCTGTTTTTT. Encoded protein: CASSQHPGKRANTGELFF.

The genes are TRBV6-5 and TRBJ1-1; D gene ambiguous. The CDR3 totals 12 residues. Trimming left V 6 bases short and J 1 base short, with 6 bases between. From germline, CDR1 is MNHEY and CDR2 SVGAGI. The CDR3 region has the DNA TGTGCCAGCAGGGCATCGAACACTGAAGCTTTCTTT. Amino acid sequence: CASRASNTEAFF.

V is TRBV10-3 and J is TRBJ1-2, with 9 positions matching TRBD1. V shed 2 bases and J 3 bases; nucleotides not matched to a gene: 4. This CDR3 spans 15 amino acids. CDR1 and CDR2 from the germline V gene are ENHRY and SYGVKD. The CDR3 DNA is TGTGCCATCAGTGAGGGGGGACAGGGATACTATGGCTACACCTTC. The encoded protein is CAISEGGQGYYGYTF.

This clone was seen repeatedly, ten times or more. This chain uses TRBV15 with TRBJ2-4; D gene ambiguous. With 3 bases removed from V and 0 bases from J, the gap between germline ends came to 21 bases. The germline V gene encodes CDR1 LNHNV and CDR2 YYDKDF (reference sequence). This CDR3 is 19 amino acids long. CDR3 loop: CATSRALRTSPIAKNIQYF. For the CDR3, the DNA is TGTGCCACCAGCAGGGCACTACGAACTTCCCCCATAGCCAAAAACATTCAGTACTTC.

The chain has TRBV6-5 and TRBJ1-2; the D gene is possibly TRBD1 (5 bases). V lost 11 bases and J lost 4, with 14 bases in between. Germline CDR1 and CDR2: MNHEY and SVGAGI. The CDR3 has 12 residues. The CDR3 loop is CAAYRLGYGYTF. DNA for the CDR3: TGTGCCGCTTACAGGCTTGGCTATGGCTACACCTTC.

This clone came up once. The chain carries TRBV5-5 and TRBJ2-3, with 10 bases matching TRBD2. V dropped 4 bases and J dropped 11; count of bases not matched to a gene: 13. From germline, CDR1 is SGHKS and CDR2 YYEKEE (reference sequence). This CDR3 is 15 amino acids long. This CDR3 reads CASSGRLAGEGMQYF. The DNA for the CDR3 is TGTGCCAGCAGCGGGAGGCTAGCGGGGGAGGGGATGCAGTATTTT.

The V call is TRBV2, the J call TRBJ2-1, with 7 nucleotides matching TRBD1. CDR3 length: 12 residues. CDR1 SNHLY and CDR2 FYNNEI come from the germline V gene. Losses at the gene ends were 6 bases for V and 8 bases for J; bases not matched to a gene: 4. In DNA, the CDR3 is TGTGCCAGCAGAAACCAGGGGGATGAGCAGTTCTTC. Protein product: CASRNQGDEQFF.

CDR3 amino acids: CASSFPAGGPDTQYF. In DNA form, the CDR3 reads TGTGCCAGCAGCTTTCCAGCGGGAGGACCAGATACGCAGTATTTT. The chain carries TRBV11-2 and TRBJ2-3; 9 bases are shared with TRBD2. This CDR3 is built from 15 residues. Germline assignment: CDR1 SGHAT and CDR2 FQNNGV. V dropped 3 bases and J dropped 4; count of bases not matched to a gene: 5.

V is TRBV25-1 and J is TRBJ2-6; 7 bases line up with TRBD2. After removal of 7 bases from V and 0 bases from J, the junction contained 6 bases not matched to a gene. Germline assignment: CDR1 MGHDK and CDR2 SYGVNS. The CDR3 is made up of 16 amino acids. The CDR3 coding sequence is TGTGCCAGCAACCCGGGGGGAAGCTCTGGGGCCAACGTCCTGACTTTC. It specifies CASNPGGSSGANVLTF. Supplemented by reference TRBV25-1 and TRBJ2-6, the full variable domain reads EADIYQTPRYLVIGTGKKITLECSQTMGHDKMYWYQQDPGMELHLIHYSYGVNSTEKGDLSSESTVSRIRTEHFPLTLESARPSHTSQYLCASNPGGSSGANVLTFGAGSRLTVL.

The V and J genes are TRBV4-2 and TRBJ2-1; D is possibly TRBD2 (5 bases). Germline V gene sequence: CDR1 LGHNA, CDR2 YNFKEQ. The CDR3 sequence is 13 residues long. V lost 0 bases, J lost 11 bases, and 11 bases lay in between. The CDR3 protein is CASSQDSDGKQFF. CDR3 nucleotide sequence: TGTGCCAGCAGCCAAGATAGTGACGGGAAGCAGTTCTTC.

This rearrangement joins TRBV9 to TRBJ2-1; D unclear. Per the germline V gene, CDR1 is SGDLS and CDR2 is YYNGEE. V was shortened by 4 bases and J by 0 bases, with 11 bases between the two germline ends. The CDR3 runs 15 residues. Here the CDR3 DNA reads TGTGCCAGCAGCTCACACTACTCCTCCTACAATGAGCAGTTCTTC. Its protein product is CASSSHYSSYNEQFF.

To note about this clone: Different DNA sequences within this sample yield the same CDR3. The rearrangement uses TRBV7-8 and TRBJ2-5, with D unclear. The CDR3 covers 12 residues. The V end lost 2 bases, the J end lost 1 base, and 2 bases lay between the germline ends. The germline V gene has CDR1 SGHVS and CDR2 FQNEAQ. Written as DNA, the CDR3 is TGTGCCAGCAGCTTACTCCAAGAGACCCAGTACTTC. This encodes CASSLLQETQYF.

The rearrangement links TRBV12-3 or TRBV12-4 to TRBJ2-1, with D maybe TRBD2 (5 bases). This CDR3 is 12 amino acids long. Trimming removed 4 bases at V and 6 bases at J, with 7 bases between. CDR3 protein: CASSWTGNEQFF. CDR3 coding DNA: TGTGCCAGCAGTTGGACTGGCAATGAGCAGTTCTTC.

The V gene is TRBV7-2, the J gene TRBJ2-1; 11 positions match TRBD2. The CDR3 runs 17 residues. Per the germline V gene, CDR1 is SGHTA and CDR2 is FQGNSA. V gave up 2 bases and J gave up 10 bases; unmatched junction bases: 13. Written as DNA, the CDR3 is TGTGCCAGCAGCTTATTAGGAATTTCACTAGCGGGAGCCGAGCAGTTCTTC. It is translated as CASSLLGISLAGAEQFF.